The 27 T cell receptor beta chains below all came from one sample that was sequenced in a study of blood T cell repertoires in COVID-19. Method: immunoSEQ multiplex PCR; TCRdb's copy keeps in-frame clones and lacks some. The table has under 200,000 clones, about 80% seen once. The specimen sequenced was peripheral blood. The receptors were gathered from a woman aged 55-69 years with COVID-19, enrolled during active disease.

This clone was seen a single time. The chain employs TRBV9 and TRBJ2-5, with D maybe TRBD2 (5 bases). Germline loops: CDR1 SGDLS, CDR2 YYNGEE. The V end lost 4 bases, the J end lost 5 bases, and 12 bases lay between the germline ends. This CDR3 comprises 13 residues. This CDR3 reads CASSLGLWETQYF. The CDR3 DNA is TGTGCCAGCAGCCTCGGACTTTGGGAGACCCAGTACTTC.

This rearrangement joins TRBV11-1 to TRBJ1-2; a weak D match, TRBD1 (5 bases). V was pared by 4 bases and J by 6 bases, with 21 bases between. The CDR3 extends over 16 amino acids. Germline loops: CDR1 SGHAT, CDR2 FQDESV (reference sequence). CDR3 coding DNA: TGTGCCAGCAGCTCCCATGTCGGGGGAAATAGGAATGGCTACACCTTC. Amino acid sequence: CASSSHVGGNRNGYTF.

The rearrangement links TRBV5-1 to TRBJ1-6; D gene unclear. CDR1 is SGHRS, CDR2 YFSETQ, per germline. The CDR3 extends over 14 amino acids. Trimming shortened V by 3 bases and J by 0 bases, and 4 bases separated the two germline ends. The CDR3 nucleotides are TGCGCCAGCAGCTCCAGCTCCTATAATTCACCCCTCCACTTT. It encodes CASSSSSYNSPLHF.

V is TRBV6-5 and J is TRBJ1-2; D is uncertain. The CDR3 has 13 residues. Trimming stripped 0 bases from V and 4 bases from J, with 6 bases between. Germline V CDR1 and CDR2: MNHEY, SVGAGI. The CDR3 sequence: CASSYSNGYGYTF. Written as DNA, the CDR3 is TGTGCCAGCAGTTACTCGAACGGCTATGGCTACACCTTC.

J is TRBJ2-3 and V is TRBV6-5, with 10 bases matching TRBD1. Trimming cost V 5 bases and J 6 bases; bases outside gene matches: 5. The CDR3 covers 14 residues. Germline V gene lookup returns CDR1 MNHEY and CDR2 SVGAGI. The CDR3 sequence is CASSTDRGLDTQYF. CDR3 nucleotide sequence: TGTGCCAGCAGTACGGACAGGGGGTTGGATACGCAGTATTTT.

The rearrangement links TRBV7-9 to TRBJ1-6; 8 bases are a match to TRBD1. The CDR3 has 14 residues. J gave up 10 bases and V 0 bases, and 2 bases lay outside the gene matches. Germline-derived CDR1 and CDR2 are SEHNR and FQNEAQ (reference sequence). CDR3 protein: CASSLADRVSPLHF. The CDR3 DNA is TGTGCCAGCAGCTTAGCGGACAGGGTGTCACCCCTCCACTTT.

The chain joins TRBV5-1 to TRBJ2-2, with a weak D call TRBD2 (5 bases). With 5 bases removed from V and 4 bases from J, the gap between germline ends came to 9 bases. CDR1 and CDR2 (germline): SGHRS, YFSETQ. The CDR3 has 13 amino acids. CDR3 protein: CASRNGLTGELFF. The CDR3 bases are TGCGCCAGCAGAAACGGACTCACCGGGGAGCTGTTTTTT.

This clone has only a few counts. The chain employs TRBV18 and TRBJ1-1; tentative D call: TRBD1 (5 bases). The V gene lost 4 bases and the J gene lost 0 bases, with 9 bases spanning the gap. CDR3 length: 14 amino acids. Per germline, CDR1 KGHSH and CDR2 LQKENI. The CDR3: CASSQTVLNTEAFF. The CDR3 region has the DNA TGTGCCAGCTCACAGACAGTCTTGAACACTGAAGCTTTCTTT.

The V and J genes are TRBV6-1 and TRBJ1-2, with D tentatively TRBD1 (5 bases). This CDR3 is 14 amino acids long. Trimming took 1 base from V and 4 from J, leaving 10 bases between them. Germline CDR1 and CDR2: MNHNS and SASEGT. The CDR3 DNA is TGTGCCAGCAGTGAAGTGGGGGGGATCTATGGCTACACCTTC. This codes for CASSEVGGIYGYTF.

The chain joins TRBV19 to TRBJ2-3, with D possibly being TRBD2 (5 bases). V dropped 9 bases and J dropped 2 bases, with 9 bases sitting between them. Germline lookup yields CDR1 LNHDA and CDR2 SQIVND (reference sequence). This CDR3 has 12 residues. The CDR3 bases are TGTGCCAGCGGGAAATTCACAGATACGCAGTATTTT. It is translated as CASGKFTDTQYF. Together with reference TRBV19 and TRBJ2-3, the CDR3 gives the full variable domain: DGGITQSPKYLFRKEGQNVTLSCEQNLNHDAMYWYRQDPGQGLRLIYYSQIVNDFQKGDIAEGYSVSREKKESFPLTVTSAQKNPTAFYLCASGKFTDTQYFGPGTRLTVL.

V is TRBV2 and J is TRBJ1-5, with 9 nucleotides matching TRBD1. V was clipped by 5 bases and J by 6 bases; unmatched bases: 8. Per the germline V gene, CDR1 is SNHLY and CDR2 is FYNNEI. This CDR3 has 15 residues. In nucleotides, the CDR3 is TGTGCCAGCAGTCGGGGACAGGGCGGATCTCAGCCCCAGCATTTT. Translated, it gives CASSRGQGGSQPQHF.

J is TRBJ2-7 and V is TRBV2, with no clear D. Trimming stripped 3 bases from V and 0 bases from J, with 6 bases between. The V gene's germline CDR1 is SNHLY and CDR2 FYNNEI. The CDR3 extends over 13 amino acids. CDR3 amino acids: CASSEGNSYEQYV. CDR3 nucleotide sequence: TGTGCCAGCAGTGAGGGCAACTCCTACGAGCAGTACGTC.

This chain uses TRBV6-2 or TRBV6-3 with TRBJ1-5; D not certain. V lost 2 bases and J lost 0, with 8 bases in between. The germline CDR1 and CDR2 sequences are MNHEY and SVGEGT. The CDR3 loop spans 15 amino acids. CDR3 coding DNA: TGTGCCAGCAGTTACGGACTCTATAGCAATCAGCCCCAGCATTTT. It codes for CASSYGLYSNQPQHF.

This rearrangement joins TRBV5-6 to TRBJ2-6, with TRBD1 identical over 12 bases. CDR1 SGHDT and CDR2 YYEEEE come from the germline V gene. Trimming removed 3 bases from V and 3 bases from J; junction bases left unmatched: 7. The CDR3 runs 18 residues. CDR3 sequence: CASSSPGQGAVGANVLTF. In DNA, the CDR3 is TGTGCCAGCAGCTCACCGGGACAGGGGGCCGTTGGGGCCAACGTCCTGACTTTC.

The rearrangement uses TRBV21-1 and TRBJ1-5; TRBD1 is taken as the D call from the table, unchecked against the DNA. TRBV21-1 is marked as a pseudogene. CDR3 length: 15 residues. The CDR3 DNA reads as TGTGCCAGCAGCAAAGGTCAGGGGGCGAATCAGCCCCAGCATTTT. Its protein is CASSKGQGANQPQHF.

In the case of this clone: A junction end diverges from the germline sequence, so it may reflect a read error. The rearrangement joins TRBV2 to TRBJ2-1; D ambiguous. The length of the CDR3 is 9 residues. Per germline, CDR1 SNHLY and CDR2 FYNNEI. CDR3 residues: CASSEAIFF. In DNA, the CDR3 is TGTGCCAGCAGCGAAGCCATTTTCTTC.

The chain has TRBV19 and TRBJ1-1; D unresolved. V shed 10 bases and J shed 0 bases, with 12 bases lying between them. CDR1 is LNHDA and CDR2 is SQIVND in the germline V gene (reference sequence). The CDR3 is made up of 13 amino acids. As DNA, the CDR3 is TGTGCCACCCGGCGGGCGTTGAACACTGAAGCTTTCTTT. Translated, it gives CATRRALNTEAFF.

This clone was counted a single time. The rearrangement joins TRBV2 to TRBJ2-6; maybe TRBD1 (5 bases). CDR3 length equals 14 residues. Germline V gives CDR1 SNHLY, CDR2 FYNNEI. V lost 6 bases and J 2 bases, leaving 8 bases between the germline ends. CDR3 nucleotides: TGTGCCAGCAGATCGACAGCTGGGGCCAACGTCCTGACTTTC. Protein: CASRSTAGANVLTF.

This CDR3 is CSASQGAYDYGYTF. The CDR3 DNA follows: TGCAGTGCTAGTCAGGGGGCGTATGACTATGGCTACACCTTC. The J gene is TRBJ1-2, the V gene TRBV20-1; 8 positions match TRBD1. The CDR3 contains 14 residues. Germline V gene data show CDR1 as DFQATT and CDR2 as SNEGSKA (reference sequence). V was pared by 3 bases and J by 3 bases, with 6 bases of the junction left unmatched.

CDR3 nucleotides: TGTGCCTGGAGGTCCCGTGGCAGGGGAAAGTACGAGCAGTACTTC. As protein: CAWRSRGRGKYEQYF. The V call is TRBV30, the J call TRBJ2-7; TRBD1 is a possible D gene (6 bases). The V gene lost 3 bases and the J gene lost 4 bases, with 19 bases spanning the gap. There are 15 residues in the CDR3. Germline V gene data show CDR1 as GTSNPN and CDR2 as SVGIG (reference sequence).

This chain connects TRBV7-2 to TRBJ1-1; possibly TRBD1 for D (6 bases). The ends were cut back, 2 bases at V and 2 bases at J, with 15 bases in the middle. Germline CDR1 and CDR2: SGHTA and FQGNSA. This CDR3 spans 16 amino acids. The chain's CDR3 is CASSLYGQITNTEAFF. The CDR3, as DNA: TGTGCCAGCAGCTTATACGGACAGATAACCAACACTGAAGCTTTCTTT.

The V gene is TRBV7-8, the J gene TRBJ2-5; D is unresolved. The V and J ends lost 3 bases and 1 base respectively, with 9 bases between them. The CDR3 covers 14 residues. Germline values: CDR1 SGHVS, CDR2 FQNEAQ. The CDR3 bases are TGTGCCAGCAGCTTCTCCCAGATCCAAGAGACCCAGTACTTC. It specifies CASSFSQIQETQYF.

V usage is TRBV19 and J usage is TRBJ1-3, with a possible D match to TRBD1 (5 bases). Trimming left V 6 bases short and J 1 base short, with 10 bases between. The length of the CDR3 is 14 residues. Per germline, CDR1 LNHDA and CDR2 SQIVND (reference sequence). In DNA form, the CDR3 reads TGTGCCAGTAGCCCGGACAATTCTGGAAACACCATATATTTT. Its translation: CASSPDNSGNTIYF.

The J gene is TRBJ1-6, the V gene TRBV27; no clear D. Trimming stripped 5 bases from V and 5 bases from J, with 10 bases between. The CDR3 has 14 residues. Per the germline V gene, CDR1 is MNHEY and CDR2 is SMNVEV (reference sequence). The CDR3 spells CASSGRVDNSPLHF. Here the CDR3 DNA reads TGTGCCAGCAGTGGTCGCGTTGATAATTCACCCCTCCACTTT.

The V call is TRBV19, the J call TRBJ2-1, with D perhaps matching TRBD1 (6 bases). The CDR3 length is 16 residues. The germline CDR1 and CDR2 sequences are LNHDA and SQIVND (reference sequence). Trimming pared 3 bases from V and 2 bases from J, leaving 14 bases between. The CDR3 loop reads CASSIRQGLAYNEQFF. CDR3 bases: TGTGCCAGTAGTATTAGGCAGGGGCTCGCCTACAATGAGCAGTTCTTC.

The chain combines TRBV7-9 with TRBJ1-4; maybe TRBD1 (6 bases). The germline V and J ends were trimmed by 5 bases and 8 bases, with 21 bases remaining between them. CDR3 length equals 16 residues. The germline CDR1 and CDR2 sequences are SEHNR and FQNEAQ (reference sequence). CDR3 bases: TGTGCCAGCAGCCCCTCCTGGGGGCAGCGGGGGGAAAAACTGTTTTTT. Its translation: CASSPSWGQRGEKLFF.

The CDR3 region has the DNA TGTGCCAGCAGCACCTACAGCTCTGGAAACACCATATATTTT. The encoded protein is CASSTYSSGNTIYF. The chain joins TRBV5-4 to TRBJ1-3; no definite D call. The germline gives CDR1 SGHNT, CDR2 YYREEE (reference sequence). The V gene lost 4 bases and the J gene lost 0 bases, with 8 bases spanning the gap. CDR3 length equals 14 residues. Filled out from reference TRBV5-4 and TRBJ1-3, the complete variable domain reads ETGVTQSPTHLIKTRGQQVTLRCSSQSGHNTVSWYQQALGQGPQFIFQYYREEENGRGNFPPRFSGLQFPNYSSELNVNALELDDSALYLCASSTYSSGNTIYFGEGSWLTVV.